These 10 T cell receptor beta chains were all obtained from the same sample, sequenced in a study of blood T cell repertoires in COVID-19. Profiled with immunoSEQ multiplex PCR; TCRdb holds only in-frame clones, not every one. The sample shows approximately 190,000 clones, 83% of them seen only once. The sample consisted of peripheral blood. All receptors derive from a woman between 40 and 50 years old with acute or convalescent COVID-19.

This chain uses TRBV7-2 with TRBJ2-7; D call uncertain. V was pared by 1 base and J by 3 bases, with 4 bases between. Per germline, CDR1 SGHTA and CDR2 FQGNSA. The CDR3 covers 12 residues. The CDR3 protein is CASSLDYYEQYF. The CDR3 DNA sequence: TGTGCCAGCAGCTTAGATTACTACGAGCAGTACTTC.

The chain uses TRBV3-1 (or the pseudogene TRBV3-2) and TRBJ2-6; unclear D gene. CDR1 is LGHDT and CDR2 is YNNKEL in the germline V gene (reference sequence). This CDR3 has 17 amino acids. The V gene lost 1 base and the J gene lost 0 bases, with 10 bases spanning the gap. CDR3 in DNA: TGTGCCAGCAGCCAAGTTTTTGAGAGCTCTGGGGCCAACGTCCTGACTTTC. Translation: CASSQVFESSGANVLTF.

The rearrangement links TRBV5-1 to TRBJ1-6, with 7 bases lining up with TRBD1. V trimming: 0 bases; J trimming: 11 bases; junction bases outside the gene matches: 5. Germline CDR1 SGHRS, CDR2 YFSETQ. The CDR3 is 14 amino acids. DNA of the CDR3: TGCGCCAGCAGCTTGGACAGGGGAAGGACACCCCTCCACTTT. Translating gives CASSLDRGRTPLHF.

The V call is TRBV5-4, the J call TRBJ1-2; 9 nucleotides agree with TRBD1. V lost 3 bases to trimming and J lost 3 bases; unmatched junction nucleotides: 6. Germline V gives CDR1 SGHNT, CDR2 YYREEE (reference sequence). The CDR3 has 15 amino acids. The CDR3 nucleotides are TGTGCCAGCAGCTCCGACAGGGGGACGGACTATGGCTACACCTTC. Translating it yields CASSSDRGTDYGYTF.

This chain joins TRBV13 and TRBJ2-1, with D possibly matching TRBD2 (6 bases). The CDR3 length is 13 residues. CDR1 and CDR2 (germline): PRHDT, FYEKMQ (reference sequence). V lost 3 bases and J lost 10, with 13 bases in between. The CDR3 coding sequence is TGTGCCAGCAGCTTTCGGGGCGGGATAGAGCAGTTCTTC. Its protein product is CASSFRGGIEQFF.

This chain joins TRBV13 and TRBJ1-2; no reliable D call. Per the germline V gene, CDR1 is PRHDT and CDR2 is FYEKMQ (reference sequence). Trimming pared 8 bases from V and 7 bases from J, leaving 11 bases between. The CDR3 consists of 11 residues. CDR3 protein: CASRGMGGYTF. CDR3 sequence (DNA): TGTGCCAGCCGAGGGATGGGTGGCTACACCTTC.

The CDR3 loop is CSVPRGGDHNEQFF. CDR3 nucleotide sequence: TGCAGCGTTCCCCGCGGGGGGGACCACAATGAGCAGTTCTTC. V gene TRBV29-1 combines with J gene TRBJ2-1; TRBD2 matches 9 bases. Per germline, CDR1 SQVTM and CDR2 ANQGSEA. V gave up 5 bases and J gave up 5 bases; unmatched junction bases: 7. The CDR3 length is 14 residues.

The table lists this clone with a count of one. The chain combines TRBV27 with TRBJ1-2; weak D call: TRBD1 (5 bases). CDR1 MNHEY and CDR2 SMNVEV come from the germline V gene (reference sequence). The CDR3 has 13 residues. Trimming stripped 6 bases from V and 7 bases from J, with 15 bases between. The CDR3 protein is CASSLQGVSGYTF. The DNA for the CDR3 is TGTGCCAGCAGCCTCCAGGGTGTATCTGGCTACACCTTC.

The chain couples TRBV25-1 to TRBJ2-1; a weak D match, TRBD2 (6 bases). The CDR3 totals 14 residues. Trimming left V 7 bases short and J 6 bases short, with 16 bases between. CDR1 and CDR2 (germline): MGHDK, SYGVNS. CDR3 sequence reads: CASTPAGSGNEQFF. The CDR3 DNA is TGTGCCAGCACCCCCGCGGGTAGCGGCAATGAGCAGTTCTTC.

The V and J genes are TRBV19 and TRBJ2-1; 9 bases match TRBD2. The CDR3 runs to 17 residues. The V gene's germline CDR1 is LNHDA and CDR2 SQIVND (reference sequence). With V trimmed by 4 bases and J by 7 bases, 14 bases remained unmatched. CDR3 nucleotides: TGTGCCAGTAGTAGCCTAGCGGGACGCTACGTTGGGAATGAGCAGTTCTTC. It yields the protein CASSSLAGRYVGNEQFF.